The source of this T cell receptor beta chain is a study of OX40 agonist ivuxolimab in advanced cancers. On the study more broadly: A mean age of approximately 60 years, range 23 to 79, was recorded, and 70% to 85% were male. Study conclusions and caveats: Partial responders at 0.1-3.0 mg/kg showed near-lowest clonal expansion.

Only in-frame clones appear in the TCRdb table, and some are missing; sequencing was by immunoSEQ multiplex PCR. The sample consists of under 110,000 clones, 90% of them appearing once. Of note for this clone: Its specificity is not known.

Germline values: CDR1 MDHEN, CDR2 SYDVKM. The CDR3 covers 20 residues. V trimming: 5 bases; J trimming: 6 bases; junction bases outside the gene matches: 21. Sequencing used CD4+ or CD8+ T cells sorted from blood, obtained in a trial of the OX40 agonist ivuxolimab. V usage is TRBV28 and J usage is TRBJ2-1; 11 bases are shared with TRBD1. This TCR was recovered from an adult with an advanced solid tumor such as melanoma, head and neck, liver or kidney cancer. The CDR3 region is CASSTSSLKDRGLKGNEQFF. CDR3 in DNA: TGTGCCAGCAGTACGTCTAGCCTCAAGGACAGGGGGCTAAAAGGCAATGAGCAGTTCTTC. Supplemented by reference TRBV28 and TRBJ2-1, the full variable domain reads DVKVTQSSRYLVKRTGEKVFLECVQDMDHENMFWYRQDPGLGLRLIYFSYDVKMKEKGDIPEGYSVSREKKERFSLILESASTNQTSMYLCASSTSSLKDRGLKGNEQFFGPGTRLTVL.